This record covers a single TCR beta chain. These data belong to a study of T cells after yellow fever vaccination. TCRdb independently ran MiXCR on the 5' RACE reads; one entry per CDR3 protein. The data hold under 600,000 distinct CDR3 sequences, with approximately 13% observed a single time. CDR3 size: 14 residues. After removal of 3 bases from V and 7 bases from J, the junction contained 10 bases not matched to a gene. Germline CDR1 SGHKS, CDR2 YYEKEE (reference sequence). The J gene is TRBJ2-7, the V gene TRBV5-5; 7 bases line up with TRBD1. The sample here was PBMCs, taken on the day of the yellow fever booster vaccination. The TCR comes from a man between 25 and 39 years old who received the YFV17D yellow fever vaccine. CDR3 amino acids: CASSSGQRPWEQYF. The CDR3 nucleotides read TGTGCCAGCAGCTCGGGACAGAGGCCATGGGAGCAGTACTTC.